The present T cell receptor (beta chain) was sequenced within a study of regulatory T cells in long-lasting Graves disease. General study points: Repertoires from persistent disease leaned toward TRBV28, TRBJ1-2 and TRBJ2-5. Persistent Graves' patients showed a TCR diversity that was lower than that of newly diagnosed ones.

Germline V CDR1 and CDR2: MDHEN, SYDVKM. With 5 bases clipped from V and 1 base from J, the junction kept 5 bases outside the gene matches. The CDR3 covers 15 residues. The time point here: newly diagnosed GD, antithyroid drugs for less than 3 months. Researchers made the TCR library from RNA that was extracted from PBMCs. An endocrinology department in Xi'an, China, supplied the patients. Arm-PCR with iRepertoire HTBI primers amplified the CDR3 regions for these TCR beta libraries. In TCRdb, the multiplex PCR reads were re-called with MiXCR into one record per CDR3 protein. This sample has some 240,000 distinct CDR3 sequences, with around a fifth found just once. This clonotype has at least ten counts. Its specificity is not known. This sample was shared with a second study, whose subject was T cells in Graves' hyperthyroidism and ophthalmopathy. That paper notes: HTBI primers were used for first-round RT-PCR of the TCR CDR3.

V usage is TRBV28 and J usage is TRBJ1-2, with TRBD1 identical over 9 bases. Material: peripheral blood mononuclear cells (PBMCs), obtained at new diagnosis, from a patient treated with antithyroid drugs. This TCR was sampled from a woman in her twenties or thirties with Graves disease. CDR3 bases: TGTGCCAGCAGTCCACCGACAGGGGGTAACTATGGCTACACCTTC. Translating gives CASSPPTGGNYGYTF.